This TCR beta chain was recovered during a study of T cells after yellow fever vaccination. On the study more broadly: The fractions with low cell numbers were processed using SMART-Seq v4 Ultra Low Input. Points from the study as a whole: Booster samples showed a return of most primary-vaccination clones (roughly 96% CD4, 85% to 90% CD8).

Looked up from germline, CDR1 is SGHTA and CDR2 is FQGNSA. This CDR3 contains 16 residues. J lost 7 bases, V lost 5 bases, and 11 bases had no gene match. In TCRdb, the 5' RACE reads were re-called with MiXCR into one record per CDR3 protein. The sample yields about 320,000 distinct CDR3 sequences, about 10% seen once. A remark on this clonotype: Its antigen is not identified.

The gene calls are TRBV7-2 and TRBJ2-1; TRBD2 matches at 10 bases. The material was CD4+ T cells sorted from PBMCs, obtained 45 days after the yellow fever booster vaccination. This clonotype was obtained from a man between 18 and 35 years old who received the YFV17D yellow fever vaccine. CDR3 loop: CASSPPLAGIGNEQFF. In nucleotides, the CDR3 is TGTGCCAGCAGCCCCCCACTAGCGGGGATAGGAAATGAGCAGTTCTTC. Supplemented by reference TRBV7-2 and TRBJ2-1, the full variable domain reads GAGVSQSPSNKVTEKGKDVELRCDPISGHTALYWYRQSLGQGLEFLIYFQGNSAPDKSGLPSDRFSAERTGGSVSTLTIQRTQQEDSAVYLCASSPPLAGIGNEQFFGPGTRLTVL.